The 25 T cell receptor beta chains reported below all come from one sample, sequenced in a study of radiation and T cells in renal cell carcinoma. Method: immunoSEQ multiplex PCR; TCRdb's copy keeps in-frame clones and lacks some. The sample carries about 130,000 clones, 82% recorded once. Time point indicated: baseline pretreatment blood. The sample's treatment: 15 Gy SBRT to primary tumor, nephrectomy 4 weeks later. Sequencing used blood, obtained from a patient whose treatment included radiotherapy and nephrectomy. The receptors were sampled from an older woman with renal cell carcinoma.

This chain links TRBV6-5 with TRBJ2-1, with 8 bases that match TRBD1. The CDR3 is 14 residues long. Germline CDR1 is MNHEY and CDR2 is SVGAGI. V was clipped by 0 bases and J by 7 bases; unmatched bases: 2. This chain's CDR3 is CASSYSQGANEQFF. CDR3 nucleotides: TGTGCCAGCAGTTACTCTCAGGGGGCGAATGAGCAGTTCTTC.

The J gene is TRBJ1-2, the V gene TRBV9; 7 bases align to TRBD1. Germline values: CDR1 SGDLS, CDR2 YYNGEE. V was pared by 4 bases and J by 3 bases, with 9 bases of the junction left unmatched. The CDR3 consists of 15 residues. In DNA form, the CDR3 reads TGTGCCAGCAGCCCTCAGACAGGGTACCACTATGGCTACACCTTC. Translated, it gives CASSPQTGYHYGYTF.

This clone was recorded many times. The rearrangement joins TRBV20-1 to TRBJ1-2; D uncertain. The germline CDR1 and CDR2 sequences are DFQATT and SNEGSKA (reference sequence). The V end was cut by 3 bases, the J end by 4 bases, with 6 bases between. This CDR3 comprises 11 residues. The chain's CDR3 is CSASQTYGYTF. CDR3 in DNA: TGCAGTGCTAGCCAGACCTATGGCTACACCTTC.

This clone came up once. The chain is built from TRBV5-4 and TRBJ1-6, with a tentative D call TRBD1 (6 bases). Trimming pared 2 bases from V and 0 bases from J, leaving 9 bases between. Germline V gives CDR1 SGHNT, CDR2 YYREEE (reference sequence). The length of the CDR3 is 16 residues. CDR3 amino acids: CASSLDRSSYNSPLHF. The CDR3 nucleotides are TGTGCCAGCAGCTTAGACAGGAGCTCCTATAATTCACCCCTCCACTTT.

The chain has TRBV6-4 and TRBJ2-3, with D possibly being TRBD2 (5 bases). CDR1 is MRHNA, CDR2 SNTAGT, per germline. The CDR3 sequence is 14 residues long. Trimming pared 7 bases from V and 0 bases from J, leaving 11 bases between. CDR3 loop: CASKLESSTDTQYF. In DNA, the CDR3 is TGTGCCAGCAAACTAGAATCTAGCACAGATACGCAGTATTTT.

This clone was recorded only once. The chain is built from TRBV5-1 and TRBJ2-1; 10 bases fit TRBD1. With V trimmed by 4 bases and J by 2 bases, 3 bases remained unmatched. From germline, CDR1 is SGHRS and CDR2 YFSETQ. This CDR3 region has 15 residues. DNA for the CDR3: TGCGCCAGCAGCCGCGGACAGGGGGCCTACAATGAGCAGTTCTTC. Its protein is CASSRGQGAYNEQFF.

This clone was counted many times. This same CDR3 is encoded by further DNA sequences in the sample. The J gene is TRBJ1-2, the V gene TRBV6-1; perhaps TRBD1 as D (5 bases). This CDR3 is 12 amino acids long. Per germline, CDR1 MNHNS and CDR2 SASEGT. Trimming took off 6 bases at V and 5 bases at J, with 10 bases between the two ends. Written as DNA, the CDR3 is TGTGCCAGCAGGGGGGATCTTTATGGCTACACCTTC. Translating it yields CASRGDLYGYTF.

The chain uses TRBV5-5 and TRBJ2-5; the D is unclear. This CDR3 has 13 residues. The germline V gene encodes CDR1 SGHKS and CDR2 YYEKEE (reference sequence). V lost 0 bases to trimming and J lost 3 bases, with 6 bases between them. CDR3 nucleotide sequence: TGTGCCAGCAGCTTGGGCCCTGAAGAGACCCAGTACTTC. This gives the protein CASSLGPEETQYF.

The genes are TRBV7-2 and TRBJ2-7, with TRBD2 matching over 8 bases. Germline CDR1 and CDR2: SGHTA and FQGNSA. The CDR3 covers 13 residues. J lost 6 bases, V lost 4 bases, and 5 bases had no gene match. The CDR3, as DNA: TGTGCCAGCAGCTCGCTAGCGGGCGTCGAGCAGTACTTC. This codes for CASSSLAGVEQYF.

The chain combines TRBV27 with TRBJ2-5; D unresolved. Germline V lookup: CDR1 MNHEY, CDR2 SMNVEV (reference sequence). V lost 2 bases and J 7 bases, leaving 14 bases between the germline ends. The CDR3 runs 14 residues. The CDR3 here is CASSLQSPGGTQYF. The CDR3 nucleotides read TGTGCCAGCAGTTTACAATCCCCCGGCGGGACCCAGTACTTC.

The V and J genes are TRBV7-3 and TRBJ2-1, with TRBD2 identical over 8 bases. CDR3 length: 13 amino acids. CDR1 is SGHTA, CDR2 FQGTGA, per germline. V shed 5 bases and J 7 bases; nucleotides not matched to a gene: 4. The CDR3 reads CASSLPGGNEQFF. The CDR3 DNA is TGTGCCAGCAGCCTCCCGGGGGGGAATGAGCAGTTCTTC.

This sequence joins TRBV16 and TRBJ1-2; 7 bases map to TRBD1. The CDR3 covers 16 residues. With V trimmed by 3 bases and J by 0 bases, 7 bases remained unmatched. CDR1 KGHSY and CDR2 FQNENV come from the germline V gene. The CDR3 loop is CASSHYGQESNYGYTF. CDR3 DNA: TGTGCCAGCAGCCATTACGGACAGGAATCTAACTATGGCTACACCTTC.

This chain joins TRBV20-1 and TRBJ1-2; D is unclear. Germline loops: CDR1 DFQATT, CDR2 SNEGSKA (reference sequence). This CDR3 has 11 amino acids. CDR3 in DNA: TGCGGCAGGCGGATTAACTATGGCTACACCTTC. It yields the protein CGRRINYGYTF.

The DNA for the CDR3 is TGTGCCAGCAGTTCCGACAGGGGGGACTATGGCTACACCTTC. Translated, it gives CASSSDRGDYGYTF. The V gene is TRBV6-5, the J gene TRBJ1-2, with TRBD1 matching over 9 bases. Germline CDR1 MNHEY, CDR2 SVGAGI. The junction had 3 bases not matched to a gene; V was cut back by 4 bases and J by 3 bases. The CDR3 covers 14 residues.

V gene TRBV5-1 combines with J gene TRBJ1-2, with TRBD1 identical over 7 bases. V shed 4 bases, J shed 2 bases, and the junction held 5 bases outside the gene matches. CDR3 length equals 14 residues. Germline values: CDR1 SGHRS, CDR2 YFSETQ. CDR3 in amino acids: CASSVSTGNYGYTF. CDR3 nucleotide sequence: TGCGCCAGCAGCGTATCGACAGGGAACTATGGCTACACCTTC.

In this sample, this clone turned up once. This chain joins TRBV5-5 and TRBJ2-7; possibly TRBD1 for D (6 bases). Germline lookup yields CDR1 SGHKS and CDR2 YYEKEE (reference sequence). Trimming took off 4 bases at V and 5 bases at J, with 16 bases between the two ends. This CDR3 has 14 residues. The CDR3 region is CASSTDSWNDEQYF. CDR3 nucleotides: TGTGCCAGCAGCACGGACAGTTGGAACGACGAGCAGTACTTC.

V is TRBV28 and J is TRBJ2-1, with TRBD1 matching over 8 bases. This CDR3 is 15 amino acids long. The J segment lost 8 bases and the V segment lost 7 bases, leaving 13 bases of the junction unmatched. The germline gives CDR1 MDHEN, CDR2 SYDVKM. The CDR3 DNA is TGTGCCAGCACTCACTCGGCAGGGGGCCCCCATGAGCAGTTCTTC. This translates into CASTHSAGGPHEQFF.

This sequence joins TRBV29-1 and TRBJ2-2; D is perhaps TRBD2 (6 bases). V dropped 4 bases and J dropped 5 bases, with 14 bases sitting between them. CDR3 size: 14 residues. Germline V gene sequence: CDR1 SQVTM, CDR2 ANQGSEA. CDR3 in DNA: TGCAGCGTTGCGGTGGCGGGAAAGACCGGGGAGCTGTTTTTT. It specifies CSVAVAGKTGELFF.

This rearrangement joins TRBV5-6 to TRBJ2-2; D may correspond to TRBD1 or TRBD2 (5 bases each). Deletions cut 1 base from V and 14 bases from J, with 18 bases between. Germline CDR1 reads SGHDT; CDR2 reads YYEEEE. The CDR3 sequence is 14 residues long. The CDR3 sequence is CASSLSGPGRPLFF. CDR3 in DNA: TGTGCCAGCAGCTTGAGCGGTCCGGGACGGCCCCTGTTTTTT. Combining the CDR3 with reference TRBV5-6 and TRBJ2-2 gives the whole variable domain DAGVTQSPTHLIKTRGQQVTLRCSPKSGHDTVSWYQQALGQGPQFIFQYYEEEERQRGNFPDRFSGHQFPNYSSELNVNALLLGDSALYLCASSLSGPGRPLFFGEGSRLTVL.

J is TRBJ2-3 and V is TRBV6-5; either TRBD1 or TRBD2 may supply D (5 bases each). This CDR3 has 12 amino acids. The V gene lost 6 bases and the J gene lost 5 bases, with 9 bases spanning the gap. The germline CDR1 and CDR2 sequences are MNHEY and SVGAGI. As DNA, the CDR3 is TGTGCCAGCAGGTCAGGGAGAGATACGCAGTATTTT. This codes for CASRSGRDTQYF.

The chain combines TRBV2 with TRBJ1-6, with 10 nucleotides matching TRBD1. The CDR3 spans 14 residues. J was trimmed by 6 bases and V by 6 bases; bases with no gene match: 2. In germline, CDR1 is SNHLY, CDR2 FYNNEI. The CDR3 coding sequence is TGTGCCAGCAGGGACAGGGGGGGTAATTCACCCCTCCACTTT. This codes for CASRDRGGNSPLHF.

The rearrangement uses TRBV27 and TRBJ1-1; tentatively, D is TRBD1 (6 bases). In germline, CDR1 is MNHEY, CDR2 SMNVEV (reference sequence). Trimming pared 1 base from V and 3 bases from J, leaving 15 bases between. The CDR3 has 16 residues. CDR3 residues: CASSLLYGGGDTEAFF. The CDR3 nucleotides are TGTGCCAGCAGTTTATTGTACGGGGGCGGGGACACTGAAGCTTTCTTT.

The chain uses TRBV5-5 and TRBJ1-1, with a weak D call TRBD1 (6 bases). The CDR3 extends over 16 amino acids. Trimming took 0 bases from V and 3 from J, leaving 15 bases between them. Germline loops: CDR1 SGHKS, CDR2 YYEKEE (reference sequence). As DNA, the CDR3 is TGTGCCAGCAGCTTGGACAGGGCAACGGGACACACTGAAGCTTTCTTT. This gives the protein CASSLDRATGHTEAFF.

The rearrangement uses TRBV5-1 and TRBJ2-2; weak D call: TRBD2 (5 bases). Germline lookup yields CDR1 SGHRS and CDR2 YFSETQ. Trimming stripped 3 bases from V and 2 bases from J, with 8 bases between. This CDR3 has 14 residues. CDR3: CASSSTRNTGELFF. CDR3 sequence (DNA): TGCGCCAGCAGCTCAACTAGAAACACCGGGGAGCTGTTTTTT.

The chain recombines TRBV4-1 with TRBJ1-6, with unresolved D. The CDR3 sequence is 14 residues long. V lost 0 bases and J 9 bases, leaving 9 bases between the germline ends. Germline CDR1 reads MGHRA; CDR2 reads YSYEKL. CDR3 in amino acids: CASSQETPGSPLHF. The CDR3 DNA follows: TGCGCCAGCAGCCAAGAGACGCCGGGTTCACCCCTCCACTTT.